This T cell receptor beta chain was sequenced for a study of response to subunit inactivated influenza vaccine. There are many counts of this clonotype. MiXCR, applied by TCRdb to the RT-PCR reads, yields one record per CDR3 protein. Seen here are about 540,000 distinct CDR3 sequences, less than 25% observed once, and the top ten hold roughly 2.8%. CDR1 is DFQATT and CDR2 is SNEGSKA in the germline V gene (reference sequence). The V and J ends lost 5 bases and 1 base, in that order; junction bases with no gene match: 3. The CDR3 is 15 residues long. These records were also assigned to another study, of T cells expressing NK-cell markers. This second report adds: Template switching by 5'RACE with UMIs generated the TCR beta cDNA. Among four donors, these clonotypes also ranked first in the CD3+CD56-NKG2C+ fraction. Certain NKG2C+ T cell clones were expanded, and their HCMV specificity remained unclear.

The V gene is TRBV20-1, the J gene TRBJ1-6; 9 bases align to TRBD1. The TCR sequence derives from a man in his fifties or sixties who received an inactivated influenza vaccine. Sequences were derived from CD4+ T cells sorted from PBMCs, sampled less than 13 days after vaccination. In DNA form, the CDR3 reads TGCAGTGCTCTACAGGGGGCGTCCTATAATTCACCCCTCCACTTT. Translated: CSALQGASYNSPLHF.